This T cell receptor beta chain is from a study of preoperative IRX-2 immunotherapy in early breast cancer. Clones were read by immunoSEQ multiplex PCR, and TCRdb kept only the in-frame ones, dropping some. The data contain around 62,000 clones, roughly 95% of them seen just once; the ten biggest clones take up approximately 1.8%. The CDR3 is 14 residues long. The V end was cut by 1 base, the J end by 6 bases, with 9 bases between. Germline CDR1 is MNHEY and CDR2 is SMNVEV (reference sequence). Specified treatment: preoperative locoregional IRX-2 cytokine immunotherapy. The sample was gathered from a patient treated with IRX-2 immunotherapy. The rearrangement uses TRBV27 and TRBJ2-2; no clear D gene. The sequence was obtained from a human donor with breast cancer. DNA for the CDR3: TGTGCCAGCAGTTTATTGGCTGGCGCCGGGGAGCTGTTTTTT. Amino acid sequence: CASSLLAGAGELFF.